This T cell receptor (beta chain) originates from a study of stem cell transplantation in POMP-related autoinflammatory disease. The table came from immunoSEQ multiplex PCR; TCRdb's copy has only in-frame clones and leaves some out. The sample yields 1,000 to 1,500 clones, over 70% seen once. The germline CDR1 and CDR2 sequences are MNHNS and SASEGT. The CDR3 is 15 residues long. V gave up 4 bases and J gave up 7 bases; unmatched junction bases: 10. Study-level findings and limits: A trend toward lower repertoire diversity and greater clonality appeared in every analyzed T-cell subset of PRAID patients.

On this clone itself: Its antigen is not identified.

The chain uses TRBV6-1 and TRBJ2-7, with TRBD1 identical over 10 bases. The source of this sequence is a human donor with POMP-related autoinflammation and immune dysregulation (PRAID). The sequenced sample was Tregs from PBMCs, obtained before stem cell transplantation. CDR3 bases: TGTGCCAGCAGTGGCCGGGACAGGGGTCCTCGGGAGCAGTACTTC. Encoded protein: CASSGRDRGPREQYF.